Following are 10 T cell receptor beta chains from one sample sequenced in a study of human T cells and chemical hapten exposure. TCRdb reanalysed the RACE reads using MiXCR and keeps one entry per CDR3 protein. The sample has about 85,000 distinct CDR3 sequences; roughly 8.5% are singletons. Described time point: pre-sensitization, week 0. Treatment reported: therapeutic diphenylcyclopropenone sensitization with weekly scalp DPC. This sample comprised whole blood, obtained in connection with sensitization to the hapten diphenylcyclopropenone (DPC). The source is a man aged 40-49 years with alopecia areata. Some clones in this sample may be carry-over from other donors' samples.

This clonotype has only one observation. This sequence may be a read error, since a much larger clone differs from it by one base. The chain recombines TRBV10-3 with TRBJ2-3; TRBD2 aligns across 8 bases. The ends lost 5 bases at V and 0 bases at J; junction bases unmatched: 7. CDR1 and CDR2 (germline): ENHRY, SYGVKD. This CDR3 region has 16 residues. CDR3 residues: CAISSSSGPSTDTQYF. The CDR3 nucleotides read TGTGCCATCAGTTCCTCTAGCGGGCCCAGCACAGATACGCAGTATTTT.

This clonotype was seen repeatedly, ten times or more. The chain combines TRBV7-2 with TRBJ2-7; 10 bases are a match to TRBD2. Germline assignment: CDR1 SGHTA and CDR2 FQGNSA. Germline trimming cut 3 bases from V and 7 bases from J; bases unmatched to any gene: 9. This CDR3 contains 15 residues. The CDR3 DNA follows: TGTGCCAGCAGCTTGGTCGGACTAGCGGTTGGGGAGCAGTACTTC. This encodes CASSLVGLAVGEQYF.

This clonotype occurred many times. The rearrangement uses TRBV10-3 and TRBJ1-1; 8 positions agree with TRBD1. The CDR3 spans 13 residues. Unmatched junction bases numbered 0, after V lost 6 bases and J lost 0 bases. Per germline, CDR1 ENHRY and CDR2 SYGVKD. The CDR3: CAIRGQVNTEAFF. For the CDR3, the DNA is TGTGCCATCAGGGGACAGGTGAACACTGAAGCTTTCTTT.

This clonotype was recorded many times. This chain's CDR3 is CASSVGDSSGELFF. The CDR3 nucleotides are TGTGCCAGCAGCGTAGGTGACAGCAGCGGGGAGCTGTTTTTT. The gene calls are TRBV9 and TRBJ2-2; a weak D match, TRBD1 (5 bases). Trimming removed 0 bases from V and 7 bases from J, with 10 bases in between. Germline assignment: CDR1 SGDLS and CDR2 YYNGEE. This CDR3 region has 14 residues. The full variable domain, with the rest looked up from reference TRBV9 and TRBJ2-2, is DSGVTQTPKHLITATGQRVTLRCSPRSGDLSVYWYQQSLDQGLQFLIQYYNGEERAKGNILERFSAQQFPDLHSELNLSSLELGDSALYFCASSVGDSSGELFFGEGSRLTVL.

The genes are TRBV21-1 and TRBJ2-7. TRBV21-1 is a listed pseudogene. The CDR3 totals 12 residues. CDR3 coding DNA: TGTGCCAGCAGCACATGGGTGTACGAGCAGTACGTC. Encoded protein: CASSTWVYEQYV.

On this clonotype itself: A much larger clone differs from this one at a single base, so this may be a read error. The chain combines TRBV28 with TRBJ1-3; unclear D gene. The CDR3 is 14 residues long. The germline gives CDR1 MDHEN, CDR2 SYDVKM. The CDR3 loop is CASSVPNSVNTIYF. The CDR3 bases are TGTGCCAGCAGTGTCCCCAATTCTGTAAACACCATATATTTT.

V gene TRBV14 combines with J gene TRBJ2-7; 8 nucleotides align to TRBD2. CDR3 size: 13 residues. Looked up from germline, CDR1 is SGHDN and CDR2 is FVKESK. V was pared by 4 bases and J by 6 bases, with 5 bases of the junction left unmatched. In DNA, the CDR3 is TGTGCCAGCAGCCCCTCGGGGGGGTCCGAGCAGTACTTC. Protein: CASSPSGGSEQYF.

The V gene is TRBV6-2 or TRBV6-3, the J gene TRBJ2-1; D remains unclear. The germline CDR1 and CDR2 sequences are MNHEY and SVGEGT. The CDR3 contains 13 residues. Trimming left V 2 bases short and J 10 bases short, with 12 bases between. CDR3 protein: CASSYRRVEEQFF. CDR3 coding DNA: TGTGCCAGCAGTTACAGACGCGTAGAAGAGCAGTTCTTC.

This clonotype has a count of ten or more. CDR3 loop: CSARDPLAGGPTSYEQYF. The CDR3 nucleotides read TGCAGTGCTAGAGATCCACTAGCGGGAGGTCCCACCTCCTACGAGCAGTACTTC. This chain links TRBV20-1 with TRBJ2-7; 12 positions agree with TRBD2. This CDR3 spans 18 amino acids. V was pared by 0 bases and J by 0 bases, with 9 bases of the junction left unmatched. Germline CDR1 is DFQATT and CDR2 is SNEGSKA (reference sequence).

This clonotype has only a few counts. This chain connects TRBV29-1 to TRBJ1-2, with 8 bases matching TRBD1. V dropped 4 bases and J dropped 0; count of bases not matched to a gene: 7. This CDR3 region has 15 residues. Germline CDR1 SQVTM, CDR2 ANQGSEA. CDR3 in DNA: TGCAGCGTTGCATCGCAGGGGGCCTCTAACTATGGCTACACCTTC. Protein: CSVASQGASNYGYTF.